These 2 T cell receptor beta chains share one sample of origin, sequenced in a study of blood T cell repertoires in COVID-19. Profiled with immunoSEQ multiplex PCR; TCRdb holds only in-frame clones, not every one. Of a few hundred thousand clones listed, 80% to 90% are singletons. The sequencing input was PBMCs or T cells enriched from blood (not recorded which). The receptors were sampled from a woman between 25 and 40 years old who had recovered from COVID-19.

The chain couples TRBV19 to TRBJ2-7, with D unclear. The CDR3 covers 12 residues. Germline CDR1 reads LNHDA; CDR2 reads SQIVND (reference sequence). V was clipped by 0 bases and J by 5 bases, with 5 bases between them. The CDR3 protein is CASSIDRDEQYF. The CDR3 DNA is TGTGCCAGTAGTATAGATCGCGACGAGCAGTACTTC.

This sequence joins TRBV24-1 and TRBJ1-4; a weak D match, TRBD1 (5 bases). CDR1 is KGHDR, CDR2 SFDVKD, per germline. The germline V and J ends were trimmed by 5 bases and 5 bases, with 14 bases remaining between them. This CDR3 contains 15 residues. The DNA for the CDR3 is TGTGCCACCAGTGTAGATCTGGGGCTGAATGAAAAACTGTTTTTT. This gives the protein CATSVDLGLNEKLFF.